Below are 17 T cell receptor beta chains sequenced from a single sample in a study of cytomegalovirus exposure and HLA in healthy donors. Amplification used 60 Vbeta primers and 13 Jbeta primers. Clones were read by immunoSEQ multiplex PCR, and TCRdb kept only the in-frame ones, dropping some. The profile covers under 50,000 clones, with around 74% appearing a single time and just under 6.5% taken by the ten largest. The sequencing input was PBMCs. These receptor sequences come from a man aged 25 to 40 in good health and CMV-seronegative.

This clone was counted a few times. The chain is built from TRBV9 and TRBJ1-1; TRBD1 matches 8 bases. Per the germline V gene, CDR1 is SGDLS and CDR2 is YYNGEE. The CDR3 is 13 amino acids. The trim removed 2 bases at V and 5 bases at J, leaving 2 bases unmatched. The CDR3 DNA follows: TGTGCCAGCAGCGTTTGGACAGGGACTGAAGCTTTCTTT. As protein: CASSVWTGTEAFF.

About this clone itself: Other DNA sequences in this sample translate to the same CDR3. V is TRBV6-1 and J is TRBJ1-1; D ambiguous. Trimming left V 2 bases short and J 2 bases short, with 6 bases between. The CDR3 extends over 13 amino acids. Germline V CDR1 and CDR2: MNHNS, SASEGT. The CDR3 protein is CASSERGNTEAFF. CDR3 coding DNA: TGTGCCAGCAGTGAACGGGGAAACACTGAAGCTTTCTTT.

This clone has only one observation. The CDR3 DNA reads TGTGCCTGGACCGTCGACAGTTACAATGAGCAGTTCTTC. Amino acids: CAWTVDSYNEQFF. V usage is TRBV30 and J usage is TRBJ2-1; a weak D match, TRBD1 (5 bases). V lost 4 bases, J lost 4 bases, and 11 bases lay in between. The CDR3 spans 13 residues. In germline, CDR1 is GTSNPN, CDR2 SVGIG (reference sequence).

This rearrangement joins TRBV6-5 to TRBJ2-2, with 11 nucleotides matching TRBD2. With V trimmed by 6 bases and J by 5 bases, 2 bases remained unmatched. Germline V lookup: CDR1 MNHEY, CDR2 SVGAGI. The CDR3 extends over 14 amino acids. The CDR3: CASRGLAETGELFF. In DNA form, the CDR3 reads TGTGCCAGCAGGGGACTAGCGGAGACCGGGGAGCTGTTTTTT.

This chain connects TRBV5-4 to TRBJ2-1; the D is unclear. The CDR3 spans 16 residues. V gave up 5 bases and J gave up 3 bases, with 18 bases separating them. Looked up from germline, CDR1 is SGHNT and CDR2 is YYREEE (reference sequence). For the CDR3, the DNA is TGTGCCAGCAGTGAGACTCGAGCTGCATTCTACAATGAGCAGTTCTTC. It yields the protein CASSETRAAFYNEQFF.

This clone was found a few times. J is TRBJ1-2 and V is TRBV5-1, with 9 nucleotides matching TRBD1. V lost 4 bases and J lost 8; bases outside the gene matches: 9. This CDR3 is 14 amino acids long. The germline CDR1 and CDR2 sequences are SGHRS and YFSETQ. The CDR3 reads CASSERTGAGGYTF. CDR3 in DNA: TGCGCCAGCAGCGAAAGGACAGGGGCGGGAGGCTACACCTTC.

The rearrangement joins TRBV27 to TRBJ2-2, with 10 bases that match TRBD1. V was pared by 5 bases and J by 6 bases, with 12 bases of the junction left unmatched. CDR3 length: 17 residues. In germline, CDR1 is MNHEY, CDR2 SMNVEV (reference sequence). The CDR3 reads CASSPPLIGTGAGELFF. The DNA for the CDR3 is TGTGCCAGCAGTCCCCCCCTTATAGGGACAGGGGCCGGGGAGCTGTTTTTT.

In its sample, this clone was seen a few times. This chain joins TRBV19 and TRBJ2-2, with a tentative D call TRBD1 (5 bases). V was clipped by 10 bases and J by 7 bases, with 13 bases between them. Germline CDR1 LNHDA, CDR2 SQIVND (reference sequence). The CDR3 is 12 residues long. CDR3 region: CATYPGHGELFF. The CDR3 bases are TGTGCCACTTATCCAGGGCACGGGGAGCTGTTTTTT.

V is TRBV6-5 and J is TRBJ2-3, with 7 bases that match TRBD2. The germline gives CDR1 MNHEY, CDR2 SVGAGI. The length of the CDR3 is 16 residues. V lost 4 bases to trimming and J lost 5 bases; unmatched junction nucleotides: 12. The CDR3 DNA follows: TGTGCCAGCAGTTCACTACGGGAGGCGTTACAAGATACGCAGTATTTT. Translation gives CASSSLREALQDTQYF.

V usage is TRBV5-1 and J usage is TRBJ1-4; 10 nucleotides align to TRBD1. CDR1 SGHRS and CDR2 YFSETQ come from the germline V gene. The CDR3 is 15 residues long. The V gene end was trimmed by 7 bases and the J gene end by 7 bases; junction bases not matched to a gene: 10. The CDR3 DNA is TGCGCCAGCCGGACAGGGGGAGGGATCGGTGAAAAACTGTTTTTT. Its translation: CASRTGGGIGEKLFF. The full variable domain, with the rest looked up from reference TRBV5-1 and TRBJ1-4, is KAGVTQTPRYLIKTRGQQVTLSCSPISGHRSVSWYQQTPGQGLQFLFEYFSETQRNKGNFPGRFSGRQFSNSRSEMNVSTLELGDSALYLCASRTGGGIGEKLFFGSGTQLSVL.

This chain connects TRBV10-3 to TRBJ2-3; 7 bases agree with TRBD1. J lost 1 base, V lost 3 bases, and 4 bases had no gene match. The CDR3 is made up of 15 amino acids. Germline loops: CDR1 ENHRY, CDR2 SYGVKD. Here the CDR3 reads CAISEGDRGTDTQYF. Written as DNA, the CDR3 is TGTGCCATCAGTGAAGGAGACAGGGGCACAGATACGCAGTATTTT.

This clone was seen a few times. CDR3 amino acids: CASSYRSVAGGTEAFF. Written as DNA, the CDR3 is TGTGCCAGCAGTTACCGAAGCGTGGCAGGGGGCACTGAAGCTTTCTTT. The gene calls are TRBV6-5 and TRBJ1-1; 7 nucleotides agree with TRBD1. Germline V CDR1 and CDR2: MNHEY, SVGAGI. This CDR3 contains 16 residues. With 2 bases clipped from V and 4 bases from J, the junction kept 10 bases outside the gene matches.

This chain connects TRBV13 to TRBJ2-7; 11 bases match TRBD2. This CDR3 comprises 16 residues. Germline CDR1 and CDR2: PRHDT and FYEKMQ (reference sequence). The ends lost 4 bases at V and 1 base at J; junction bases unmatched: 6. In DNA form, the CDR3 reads TGTGCCAGCAGCTATACTAGCGGGAGCTGGTCCTACGAGCAGTACTTC. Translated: CASSYTSGSWSYEQYF.

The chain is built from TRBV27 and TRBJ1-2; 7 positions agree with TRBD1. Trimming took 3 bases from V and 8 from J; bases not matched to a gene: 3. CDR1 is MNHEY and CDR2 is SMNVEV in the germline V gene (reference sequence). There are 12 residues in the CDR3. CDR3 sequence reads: CASSFRTGGYTF. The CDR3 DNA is TGTGCCAGCAGTTTCCGGACAGGAGGCTACACCTTC.

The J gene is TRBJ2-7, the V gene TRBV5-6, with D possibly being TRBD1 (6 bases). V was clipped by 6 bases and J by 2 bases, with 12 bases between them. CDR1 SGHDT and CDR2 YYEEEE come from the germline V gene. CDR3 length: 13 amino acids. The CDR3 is CASKITGTYEQYF. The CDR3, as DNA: TGTGCCAGCAAAATTACAGGGACCTACGAGCAGTACTTC.

In DNA form, the CDR3 reads TGTGCCAGCAGTGAAGCGCTTCGGGGACTAGTGAAGGGGCGGGTCACCTACGAGCAGTACTTC. This codes for CASSEALRGLVKGRVTYEQYF. V usage is TRBV2 and J usage is TRBJ2-7; 8 bases map to TRBD2. CDR1 is SNHLY and CDR2 is FYNNEI in the germline V gene. This CDR3 contains 21 residues. V shed 0 bases, J shed 2 bases, and the junction held 21 bases outside the gene matches.

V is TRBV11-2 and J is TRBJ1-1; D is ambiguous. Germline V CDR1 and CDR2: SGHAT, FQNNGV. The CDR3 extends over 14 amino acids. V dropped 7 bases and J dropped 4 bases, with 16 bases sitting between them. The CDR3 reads CASTPMRAATEAFF. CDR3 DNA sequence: TGTGCCAGCACCCCTATGAGGGCGGCCACTGAAGCTTTCTTT. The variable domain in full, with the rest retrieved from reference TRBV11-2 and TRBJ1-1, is EAGVAQSPRYKIIEKRQSVAFWCNPISGHATLYWYQQILGQGPKLLIQFQNNGVVDDSQLPKDRFSAERLKGVDSTLKIQPAKLEDSAVYLCASTPMRAATEAFFGQGTRLTVV.